The 13 T cell receptor beta chains below all came from one sample that was sequenced in a study of T cell responses to AZD1222 COVID-19 vaccine. Produced via immunoSEQ multiplex PCR; TCRdb's table is partial and in-frame only. The table records 95,000 to 150,000 clones, 75% to 90% of them present only once. The sequenced sample was peripheral blood, obtained on day 0 of AZD1222 vaccination. The receptors come from an adult in good health.

The chain links TRBV19 to TRBJ2-6; 9 bases are a match to TRBD1. This CDR3 is built from 17 residues. The trim removed 1 base at V and 0 bases at J, leaving 1 base unmatched. Germline CDR1 LNHDA, CDR2 SQIVND (reference sequence). CDR3 bases: TGTGCCAGTAGTATAGGGACAGGGGTCTCTGGGGCCAACGTCCTGACTTTC. Protein: CASSIGTGVSGANVLTF.

The gene calls are TRBV28 and TRBJ2-7; the match to TRBD2 covers 8 bases. Per germline, CDR1 MDHEN and CDR2 SYDVKM. The junction had 7 bases not matched to a gene; V was cut back by 5 bases and J by 1 base. The CDR3 contains 15 residues. CDR3 nucleotide sequence: TGTGCCAGCAGTGGGGCCGGGACTAGTTCCTACGAGCAGTACTTC. It codes for CASSGAGTSSYEQYF. The full variable domain, with the rest looked up from reference TRBV28 and TRBJ2-7, is DVKVTQSSRYLVKRTGEKVFLECVQDMDHENMFWYRQDPGLGLRLIYFSYDVKMKEKGDIPEGYSVSREKKERFSLILESASTNQTSMYLCASSGAGTSSYEQYFGPGTRLTVT.

The chain has TRBV11-2 and TRBJ2-2, with 7 nucleotides matching TRBD2. V lost 6 bases and J lost 1; bases outside the gene matches: 2. CDR1 and CDR2 from the germline V gene are SGHAT and FQNNGV. The CDR3 spans 14 residues. Here the CDR3 DNA reads TGTGCCAGCAGAAAGCGGGGGAACACCGGGGAGCTGTTTTTT. Amino acids: CASRKRGNTGELFF.

The V gene is TRBV27, the J gene TRBJ1-5; D gene uncertain. This CDR3 region has 12 residues. The V gene's germline CDR1 is MNHEY and CDR2 SMNVEV (reference sequence). Deletions cut 5 bases from V and 3 bases from J, with 5 bases between. CDR3 protein: CASSGINQPQHF. The CDR3 DNA is TGTGCCAGCAGTGGGATCAATCAGCCCCAGCATTTT.

The rearrangement joins TRBV5-1 to TRBJ1-4; 10 bases match TRBD1. Per the germline V gene, CDR1 is SGHRS and CDR2 is YFSETQ. The CDR3 runs 16 residues. The V and J ends lost 3 bases and 6 bases, in that order; junction bases with no gene match: 8. The CDR3 spells CASSWRGGTGDEKLFF. The CDR3 bases are TGCGCCAGCAGCTGGCGTGGAGGGACAGGGGATGAAAAACTGTTTTTT.

The V and J genes are TRBV9 and TRBJ2-3; 8 bases agree with TRBD2. This CDR3 has 16 residues. J gave up 4 bases and V 0 bases, and 7 bases lay outside the gene matches. Germline CDR1 reads SGDLS; CDR2 reads YYNGEE. The CDR3 loop reads CASSVDPGLGADTQYF. CDR3 in DNA: TGTGCCAGCAGCGTAGACCCGGGACTAGGCGCAGATACGCAGTATTTT.

The chain joins TRBV9 to TRBJ1-6; D unresolved. CDR3 length: 16 residues. V lost 1 base and J lost 0, with 8 bases in between. The germline gives CDR1 SGDLS, CDR2 YYNGEE. DNA for the CDR3: TGTGCCAGCAGCGTACACGTGAGCTCCTATAATTCACCCCTCCACTTT. It translates to CASSVHVSSYNSPLHF. Full variable domain (rest looked up from reference TRBV9 and TRBJ1-6): DSGVTQTPKHLITATGQRVTLRCSPRSGDLSVYWYQQSLDQGLQFLIQYYNGEERAKGNILERFSAQQFPDLHSELNLSSLELGDSALYFCASSVHVSSYNSPLHFGNGTRLTVT.

The rearrangement links TRBV19 to TRBJ2-7; 9 bases map to TRBD1. Germline-derived CDR1 and CDR2 are LNHDA and SQIVND (reference sequence). The V and J ends lost 3 bases and 3 bases, in that order; junction bases with no gene match: 9. The CDR3 runs 16 residues. For the CDR3, the DNA is TGTGCCAGTAGTATTAATGAGGGACAGGGACTCTACGAGCAGTACTTC. Its translation: CASSINEGQGLYEQYF.

This clone was observed once. The rearrangement joins TRBV28 to TRBJ2-1; TRBD2 agrees at 15 bases. Per the germline V gene, CDR1 is MDHEN and CDR2 is SYDVKM. Germline trimming cut 5 bases from V and 7 bases from J; bases unmatched to any gene: 3. The CDR3 loop spans 15 amino acids. The CDR3 DNA follows: TGTGCCAGCAGTCCCGGGACTAGCGGGAGGAATGAGCAGTTCTTC. This gives the protein CASSPGTSGRNEQFF.

V is TRBV28 and J is TRBJ1-3, with D possibly TRBD1 on 5 matching bases. V lost 5 bases to trimming and J lost 14 bases, with 19 bases between them. The CDR3 is made up of 13 amino acids. Germline CDR1 reads MDHEN; CDR2 reads SYDVKM. CDR3 in amino acids: CASSTPGTPLVYF. CDR3 in DNA: TGTGCCAGCAGTACCCCCGGGACGCCTCTCGTATATTTT.

This rearrangement joins TRBV29-1 to TRBJ2-7; tentative D call: TRBD1 (7 bases). CDR1 is SQVTM and CDR2 is ANQGSEA in the germline V gene. V lost 2 bases, J lost 6 bases, and 20 bases lay in between. The CDR3 covers 15 residues. CDR3 sequence: CSVERGDSVLGEQYF. DNA of the CDR3: TGCAGCGTTGAAAGGGGGGACAGTGTTCTTGGCGAGCAGTACTTC.

The chain employs TRBV6-4 and TRBJ2-3, with D hard to call. CDR1 and CDR2 from the germline V gene are MRHNA and SNTAGT. This CDR3 has 16 residues. V was shortened by 0 bases and J by 0 bases, with 10 bases between the two germline ends. The CDR3 here is CASSDSIGFSTDTQYF. For the CDR3, the DNA is TGTGCCAGCAGTGACTCGATCGGGTTTAGCACAGATACGCAGTATTTT.

The V and J genes are TRBV19 and TRBJ1-1; D remains unclear. Germline CDR1 is LNHDA and CDR2 is SQIVND (reference sequence). The V gene lost 3 bases and the J gene lost 3 bases, with 8 bases spanning the gap. The CDR3 runs 13 residues. This CDR3 reads CASSMAQYTEAFF. CDR3 nucleotide sequence: TGTGCCAGTAGTATGGCCCAATACACTGAAGCTTTCTTT.